The source of this TCR beta chain is a study of T cell responses to AZD1222 COVID-19 vaccine. In regard to this clone: Its antigen is as yet unknown.

Only in-frame clones appear in the TCRdb table, and some are missing; sequencing was by immunoSEQ multiplex PCR. The sample yields roughly 270,000 clones, about 94% seen once. The study's findings and limits: Close to half of spike-specific TCRs reportedly recognize unmutated variant regions. Dominant at 160-218 and 743-854, vaccine-associated CD4 TCRs also spanned spike. Once two AZD1222 doses were given, Spike-specific TCR breadth and depth went up. White British ancestry dominated among donors, who included more females, and clonal diversity was possibly underestimated.

The CDR3 consists of 15 residues. V dropped 7 bases and J dropped 0 bases, with 13 bases sitting between them. Per germline, CDR1 LNHDA and CDR2 SQIVND (reference sequence). This TCR came from an adult who received the AZD1222 COVID-19 vaccine. The chain couples TRBV19 to TRBJ2-1; D is perhaps TRBD2 (5 bases). The sample here was peripheral blood, taken 28 days after the second AZD1222 dose. The CDR3 DNA is TGTGCCAGTACCCTCCACCGGGGCTCCTACAATGAGCAGTTCTTC. Protein sequence: CASTLHRGSYNEQFF. The complete variable domain, with remaining parts taken from reference TRBV19 and TRBJ2-1, reads DGGITQSPKYLFRKEGQNVTLSCEQNLNHDAMYWYRQDPGQGLRLIYYSQIVNDFQKGDIAEGYSVSREKKESFPLTVTSAQKNPTAFYLCASTLHRGSYNEQFFGPGTRLTVL.